This TCR beta chain emerged from a study of cytomegalovirus exposure and HLA in healthy donors. Overall study context: A subsequent analysis stated that the 100 to 150 validation repertoires were run on the same platform as the approximately 660 first-cohort repertoires.

The V end lost 3 bases, the J end lost 0 bases, and 16 bases lay between the germline ends. Germline V CDR1 and CDR2: SGHRS, YFSETQ. The CDR3 length is 16 residues. Study results and caveats: Three chains tied to CMV proved CMV antigen-specific in vitro.

Assay: immunoSEQ multiplex PCR; the TCRdb copy retains only in-frame clones and omits some. This table holds about 120,000 clones, more than 75% found once. A remark on this clone: As yet, its antigen is unknown.

V and J are TRBV5-1 and TRBJ2-7; possibly TRBD2 for D (6 bases). The receptor comes from a woman in her thirties in good health and CMV-seronegative. Sequencing input: PBMCs. CDR3 DNA: TGCGCCAGCAGCTACGCGGGGTCCAGGAACTCCTACGAGCAGTACTTC. Its translation: CASSYAGSRNSYEQYF.